The clone carrying this T cell receptor (beta chain) was detected only a few times. The target antigen is unknown. The data were taken from a study of cytomegalovirus exposure and HLA in healthy donors. Study-level information: HLA-typed donors were the source of around 80 million unique TCRs, which an early data release held.

The CDR3 is made up of 15 amino acids. V dropped 2 bases and J dropped 5 bases, with 13 bases sitting between them. The germline gives CDR1 KGHSH, CDR2 LQKENI. PCR amplification relied on 60 Vbeta primers (plus 13 Jbeta primers). In the original workflow: Counted up in a later analysis, unique TCR beta chains came to about 80 million, with about 9.9 million shared. This table comes from immunoSEQ multiplex PCR, and its TCRdb copy is limited to in-frame clones, with some not included. That table furnishes V, J and clone size, whereas the DNA furnished D and trimming. Among about 96,000 clones listed, 65% to 80% were seen once. General study points: Rarity characterized most TCR sequences, yet some public TCRs appeared in many donors. Later analysis showed TCR association rates varying by HLA locus, highest for DRB1 and lowest for HLA-C.

The TCR comes from a woman between 70 and 85 years old in good health and CMV-seropositive. The source material was PBMCs. This sequence joins TRBV18 and TRBJ1-5, with TRBD1 as a possible D gene (5 bases). In DNA, the CDR3 is TGTGCCAGCTCACCAATGGAGGGGAGCGATCAGCCCCAGCATTTT. It translates to CASSPMEGSDQPQHF.